These 8 T cell receptor beta chains originate from one sample sequenced in a study of blood T cell repertoires in COVID-19. Measured with immunoSEQ multiplex PCR; TCRdb has only the in-frame clones, and not every one. The sample lists 200,000 to 250,000 clones, just under 90% occurring once. Material for sequencing was peripheral blood. Every receptor here comes from a man aged 25 to 40 with COVID-19, enrolled during active disease.

The chain recombines TRBV9 with TRBJ1-1, with 8 bases aligning to TRBD1. CDR1 is SGDLS, CDR2 YYNGEE, per germline. V lost 3 bases and J lost 11; bases outside the gene matches: 12. The CDR3 length is 14 residues. This chain's CDR3 is CASSATPQGARAFF. In DNA, the CDR3 is TGTGCCAGCAGCGCCACCCCCCAGGGGGCTCGGGCTTTCTTT. Full variable domain (missing parts from reference TRBV9 and TRBJ1-1): DSGVTQTPKHLITATGQRVTLRCSPRSGDLSVYWYQQSLDQGLQFLIQYYNGEERAKGNILERFSAQQFPDLHSELNLSSLELGDSALYFCASSATPQGARAFFGQGTRLTVV.

The rearrangement links TRBV6-6 to TRBJ2-7; D uncertain. Trimming removed 8 bases at V and 3 bases at J, with 8 bases between. Germline V CDR1 and CDR2: MNHNY, SVGAGI (reference sequence). This CDR3 is 11 amino acids long. CDR3 nucleotides: TGTGCCAGCGGGCTGAGCTACGAGCAGTACTTC. Protein sequence: CASGLSYEQYF.

The chain recombines TRBV4-3 with TRBJ2-3, with TRBD1 as a possible D gene (6 bases). This CDR3 has 14 residues. Germline V gene data show CDR1 as LGHNA and CDR2 as YSLEER. The ends were cut back, 2 bases at V and 14 bases at J, with 20 bases in the middle. The DNA for the CDR3 is TGCGCCAGCAGCCAAATACCAGGGGCCCACGGAAGGTATTTT. Its protein is CASSQIPGAHGRYF.

The rearrangement uses TRBV27 and TRBJ1-2; TRBD1 matches at 8 bases. Trimming at V came to 1 base and at J to 7 bases, leaving 14 bases not matched to a gene. Germline CDR1 reads MNHEY; CDR2 reads SMNVEV (reference sequence). The CDR3 is 17 amino acids. CDR3 protein: CASSLLSTGDGSGGYTF. The CDR3 nucleotides are TGTGCCAGCAGTTTATTATCGACAGGGGATGGGTCTGGTGGCTACACCTTC.

The chain joins TRBV6-1 to TRBJ1-2; D unresolved. CDR3 length: 17 amino acids. V was cut by 1 base and J by 5 bases, with 20 bases left in between. Germline assignment: CDR1 MNHNS and CDR2 SASEGT. The CDR3 is CASSEVFWIGRDYGYTF. CDR3 DNA: TGTGCCAGCAGTGAAGTGTTTTGGATCGGGAGAGATTATGGCTACACCTTC.

As regards this clone: Only one base separates this from a far larger clonotype, so it likely reflects a read error. The V call is TRBV5-4, the J call TRBJ1-1, with a possible D match to TRBD1 (5 bases). The ends were cut back, 0 bases at V and 1 base at J, with 7 bases in the middle. The CDR3 loop spans 14 amino acids. The germline gives CDR1 SGHNT, CDR2 YYREEE (reference sequence). This chain's CDR3 is CASSLGQRNTEAFF. CDR3 in DNA: TGTGCCAGCAGCTTGGGACAGAGGAACACTGAAGCTTTCTTT.

This sequence joins TRBV5-1 and TRBJ2-1, with a possible D match to TRBD2 (6 bases). The CDR3 consists of 16 residues. Trimming stripped 0 bases from V and 8 bases from J, with 18 bases between. Germline CDR1 is SGHRS and CDR2 is YFSETQ. In DNA, the CDR3 is TGCGCCAGCAGCTTGGGACTAGATAGCCGGGTGCATGAGCAGTTCTTC. Protein: CASSLGLDSRVHEQFF.

Of note for this clone: The sample carries other DNA sequences with the same CDR3. The DNA of the CDR3 is TGTGCCAGCAGCGCCGGACTAGCGGGCTACGAGCAGTACTTC. This encodes CASSAGLAGYEQYF. The rearrangement uses TRBV9 and TRBJ2-7; 11 bases line up with TRBD2. The V and J ends lost 3 bases and 3 bases, in that order; junction bases with no gene match: 2. Per germline, CDR1 SGDLS and CDR2 YYNGEE. The CDR3 has 14 amino acids.